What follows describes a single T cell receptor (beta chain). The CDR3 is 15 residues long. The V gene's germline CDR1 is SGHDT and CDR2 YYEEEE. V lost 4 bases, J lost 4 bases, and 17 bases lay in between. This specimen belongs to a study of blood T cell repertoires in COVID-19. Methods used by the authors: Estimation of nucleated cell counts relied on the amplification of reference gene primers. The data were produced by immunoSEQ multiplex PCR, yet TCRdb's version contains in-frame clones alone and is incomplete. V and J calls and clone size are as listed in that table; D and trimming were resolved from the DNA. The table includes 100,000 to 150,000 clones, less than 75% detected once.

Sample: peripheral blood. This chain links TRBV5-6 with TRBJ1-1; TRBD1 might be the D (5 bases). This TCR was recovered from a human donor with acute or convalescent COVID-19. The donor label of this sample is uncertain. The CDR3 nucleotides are TGTGCCAGCAGCCCGAGGAGGGGCAAGGGCACTGAAGCTTTCTTT. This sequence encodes CASSPRRGKGTEAFF.